A single sample gave rise to the 14 T cell receptor beta chains below, sequenced in a study of OX40 agonist ivuxolimab in advanced cancers. Measured with immunoSEQ multiplex PCR; TCRdb has only the in-frame clones, and not every one. The data show around 85,000 clones, about 89% seen once. Sequencing used CD4+ or CD8+ T cells sorted from blood, obtained in a trial of the OX40 agonist ivuxolimab. The source of these receptors is an adult with an advanced solid tumor such as melanoma, head and neck, liver or kidney cancer.

The chain combines TRBV5-8 with TRBJ2-3; 8 bases match TRBD2. CDR1 and CDR2 (germline): SGHTS, YDEGEE. V was pared by 8 bases and J by 4 bases, with 27 bases of the junction left unmatched. CDR3 length equals 20 residues. CDR3 region: CASPNGVGPVSGRESDTQYF. CDR3 coding DNA: TGTGCCAGTCCGAACGGAGTCGGTCCAGTAAGCGGGAGAGAATCAGATACGCAGTATTTT. The full variable domain, in which reference TRBV5-8 and TRBJ2-3 provide the parts outside the CDR3, is EAGVTQSPTHLIKTRGQQATLRCSPISGHTSVYWYQQALGLGLQFLLWYDEGEERNRGNFPPRFSGRQFPNYSSELNVNALELEDSALYLCASPNGVGPVSGRESDTQYFGPGTRLTVL.

The rearrangement uses TRBV6-5 and TRBJ2-4; TRBD1 is a possible D gene (6 bases). The CDR3 consists of 16 residues. Germline V CDR1 and CDR2: MNHEY, SVGAGI. The ends were cut back, 3 bases at V and 2 bases at J, with 14 bases in the middle. The CDR3 sequence: CASSYVQGSPKNIQYF. The CDR3 DNA follows: TGTGCCAGCAGTTATGTTCAGGGGAGTCCCAAAAACATTCAGTACTTC.

The chain combines TRBV5-1 with TRBJ2-5; TRBD2 agrees at 10 bases. The CDR3 contains 18 residues. J gave up 5 bases and V 5 bases, and 18 bases lay outside the gene matches. Germline values: CDR1 SGHRS, CDR2 YFSETQ. The CDR3 is CASRTSRGSSGSIETQYF. CDR3 DNA: TGCGCCAGCAGAACAAGCCGAGGGTCTAGCGGGAGTATTGAGACCCAGTACTTC.

The chain joins TRBV18 to TRBJ2-7; D tentatively reads TRBD1 or TRBD2 (5 bases each). This CDR3 comprises 14 residues. The V and J ends lost 2 bases and 0 bases respectively, with 8 bases between them. Germline V gene lookup returns CDR1 KGHSH and CDR2 LQKENI. DNA for the CDR3: TGTGCCAGCTCACCAGAGGGGTACTCCTACGAGCAGTACTTC. Translated: CASSPEGYSYEQYF.

This chain links TRBV6-5 with TRBJ2-7, with a possible D match to TRBD2 (6 bases). The CDR3 is 16 amino acids. V lost 4 bases to trimming and J lost 1 base, with 17 bases between them. Germline-derived CDR1 and CDR2 are MNHEY and SVGAGI. For the CDR3, the DNA is TGTGCCAGCAGTTTAACCGGGACTCTCCGTTCCTACGAGCAGTACTTC. Translation: CASSLTGTLRSYEQYF.

The rearrangement joins TRBV19 to TRBJ2-7; TRBD2 matches at 12 bases. The CDR3 runs 15 residues. J gave up 4 bases and V 6 bases, and 7 bases lay outside the gene matches. Germline values: CDR1 LNHDA, CDR2 SQIVND (reference sequence). DNA for the CDR3: TGTGCCAGTAGGCAGACTAGCGGGAGTAGATACGAGCAGTACTTC. This codes for CASRQTSGSRYEQYF.

V gene TRBV6-1 combines with J gene TRBJ2-1, with 11 nucleotides matching TRBD2. V was clipped by 6 bases and J by 4 bases; unmatched bases: 5. The CDR3 loop spans 15 amino acids. The germline V gene encodes CDR1 MNHNS and CDR2 SASEGT. CDR3 region: CASSLGTSGYNEQFF. The CDR3 coding sequence is TGTGCCAGCAGCCTCGGGACTAGCGGTTACAATGAGCAGTTCTTC.

J is TRBJ1-4 and V is TRBV4-2, with 7 bases identical to TRBD1. The V gene end was trimmed by 0 bases and the J gene end by 4 bases; junction bases not matched to a gene: 11. CDR1 and CDR2 (germline): LGHNA, YNFKEQ. This CDR3 is 18 amino acids long. The CDR3 nucleotides are TGTGCCAGCAGCCAAGATTATAATCGGGGACAGCTTAATGAAAAACTGTTTTTT. Its translation is CASSQDYNRGQLNEKLFF.

The V gene is TRBV7-9, the J gene TRBJ2-1; 14 bases align to TRBD2. CDR1 and CDR2 (germline): SEHNR, FQNEAQ (reference sequence). The CDR3 has 13 residues. V gave up 5 bases and J gave up 15 bases; unmatched junction bases: 6. The CDR3 sequence: CASSQGLAGGGFF. CDR3 DNA sequence: TGTGCCAGCAGCCAAGGACTAGCGGGAGGAGGGTTCTTC.

The chain has TRBV30 and TRBJ1-4; D possibly corresponds to TRBD1 (5 bases). Trimming took 0 bases from V and 0 from J, leaving 11 bases between them. Germline V gene lookup returns CDR1 GTSNPN and CDR2 SVGIG (reference sequence). This CDR3 spans 16 amino acids. In nucleotides, the CDR3 is TGTGCCTGGAGTGTAGGGGCAGCAGCAACTAATGAAAAACTGTTTTTT. Protein sequence: CAWSVGAAATNEKLFF.

CDR3: CSVEREGDASYEQYF. In nucleotides, the CDR3 is TGCAGCGTTGAACGTGAGGGGGATGCCTCCTACGAGCAGTACTTC. The chain has TRBV29-1 and TRBJ2-7; possible D gene TRBD1, 6 bases. The CDR3 length is 15 residues. V lost 2 bases, J lost 0 bases, and 14 bases lay in between. Germline assignment: CDR1 SQVTM and CDR2 ANQGSEA.

The chain employs TRBV10-3 and TRBJ1-2; D perhaps matches TRBD1 (6 bases). V was clipped by 7 bases and J by 0 bases, with 12 bases between them. The length of the CDR3 is 14 residues. Germline V gene lookup returns CDR1 ENHRY and CDR2 SYGVKD. This chain's CDR3 is CAITGQGTNYGYTF. For the CDR3, the DNA is TGTGCCATCACAGGGCAGGGGACTAACTATGGCTACACCTTC.

V is TRBV30 and J is TRBJ1-2, with D possibly matching TRBD1 (5 bases). V dropped 1 base and J dropped 8 bases, with 17 bases sitting between them. CDR1 and CDR2 (germline): GTSNPN, SVGIG (reference sequence). The CDR3 has 14 residues. In nucleotides, the CDR3 is TGTGCCTGGAGTGGTTTCCAAGGGGTTTTAGGCTACACCTTC. It is translated as CAWSGFQGVLGYTF.

This chain connects TRBV14 to TRBJ1-1; D gene unclear. The CDR3 sequence is 14 residues long. V was cut by 0 bases and J by 5 bases, with 10 bases left in between. CDR1 is SGHDN, CDR2 FVKESK, per germline. CDR3 in amino acids: CASSQDAAGTEAFF. CDR3 bases: TGTGCCAGCAGCCAAGATGCGGCGGGGACTGAAGCTTTCTTT.